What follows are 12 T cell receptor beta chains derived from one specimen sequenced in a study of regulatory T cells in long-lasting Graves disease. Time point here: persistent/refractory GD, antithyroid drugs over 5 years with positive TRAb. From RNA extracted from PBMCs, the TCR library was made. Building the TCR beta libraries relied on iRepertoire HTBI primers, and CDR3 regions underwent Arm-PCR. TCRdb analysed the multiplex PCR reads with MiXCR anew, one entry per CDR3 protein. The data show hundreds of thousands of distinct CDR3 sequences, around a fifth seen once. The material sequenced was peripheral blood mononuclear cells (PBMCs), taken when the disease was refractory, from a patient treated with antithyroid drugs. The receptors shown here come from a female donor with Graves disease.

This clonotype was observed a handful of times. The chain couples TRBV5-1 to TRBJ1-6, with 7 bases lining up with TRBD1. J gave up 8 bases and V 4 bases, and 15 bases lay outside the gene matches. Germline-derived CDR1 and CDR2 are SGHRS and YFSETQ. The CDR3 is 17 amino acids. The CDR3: CASSADGQEAGDSPLHF. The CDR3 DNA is TGCGCCAGCAGCGCAGACGGACAGGAGGCCGGGGATTCACCCCTCCACTTT.

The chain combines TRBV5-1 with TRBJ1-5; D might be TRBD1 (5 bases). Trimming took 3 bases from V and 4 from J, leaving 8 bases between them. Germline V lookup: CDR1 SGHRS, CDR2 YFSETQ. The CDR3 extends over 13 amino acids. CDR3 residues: CASSWDGNQPQHF. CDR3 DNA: TGCGCCAGCAGCTGGGACGGTAATCAGCCCCAGCATTTT.

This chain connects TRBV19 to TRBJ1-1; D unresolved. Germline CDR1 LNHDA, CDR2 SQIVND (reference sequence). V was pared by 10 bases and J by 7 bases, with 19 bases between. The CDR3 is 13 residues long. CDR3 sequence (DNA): TGTGCCACCTCTGGACGGGGTGTCGGTGAAGCTTTCTTT. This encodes CATSGRGVGEAFF.

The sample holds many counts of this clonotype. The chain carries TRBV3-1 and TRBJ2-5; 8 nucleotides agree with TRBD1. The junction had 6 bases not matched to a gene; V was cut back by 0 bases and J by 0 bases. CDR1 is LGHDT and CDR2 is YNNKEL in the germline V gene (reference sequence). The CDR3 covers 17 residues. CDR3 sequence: CASSQEGTGTYQETQYF. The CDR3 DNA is TGTGCCAGCAGCCAAGAGGGGACAGGCACTTACCAAGAGACCCAGTACTTC.

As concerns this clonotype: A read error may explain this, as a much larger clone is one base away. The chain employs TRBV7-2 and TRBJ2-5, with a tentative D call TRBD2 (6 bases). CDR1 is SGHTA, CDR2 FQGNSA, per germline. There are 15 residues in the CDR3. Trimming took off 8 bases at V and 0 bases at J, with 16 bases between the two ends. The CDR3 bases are TGTGCCAGCGGAGAGACTGGCGGGAACCAAGAGACCCAGTACTTC. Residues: CASGETGGNQETQYF. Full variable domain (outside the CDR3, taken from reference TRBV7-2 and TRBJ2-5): GAGVSQSPSNKVTEKGKDVELRCDPISGHTALYWYRQSLGQGLEFLIYFQGNSAPDKSGLPSDRFSAERTGGSVSTLTIQRTQQEDSAVYLCASGETGGNQETQYFGPGTRLLVL.

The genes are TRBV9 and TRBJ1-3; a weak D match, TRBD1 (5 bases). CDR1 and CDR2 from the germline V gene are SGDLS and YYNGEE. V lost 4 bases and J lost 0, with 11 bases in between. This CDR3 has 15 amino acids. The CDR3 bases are TGTGCCAGCAGCCGGGACGGAGACTCTGGAAACACCATATATTTT. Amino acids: CASSRDGDSGNTIYF. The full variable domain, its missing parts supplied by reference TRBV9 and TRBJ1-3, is DSGVTQTPKHLITATGQRVTLRCSPRSGDLSVYWYQQSLDQGLQFLIQYYNGEERAKGNILERFSAQQFPDLHSELNLSSLELGDSALYFCASSRDGDSGNTIYFGEGSWLTVV.

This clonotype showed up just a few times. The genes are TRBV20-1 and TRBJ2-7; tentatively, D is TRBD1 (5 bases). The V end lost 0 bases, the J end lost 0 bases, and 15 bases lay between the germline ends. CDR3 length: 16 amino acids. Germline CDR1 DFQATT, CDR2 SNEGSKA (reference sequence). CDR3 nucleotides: TGCAGTGCTAGAGATCTGCAGGGTTTCCCCTCCTACGAGCAGTACTTC. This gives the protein CSARDLQGFPSYEQYF.

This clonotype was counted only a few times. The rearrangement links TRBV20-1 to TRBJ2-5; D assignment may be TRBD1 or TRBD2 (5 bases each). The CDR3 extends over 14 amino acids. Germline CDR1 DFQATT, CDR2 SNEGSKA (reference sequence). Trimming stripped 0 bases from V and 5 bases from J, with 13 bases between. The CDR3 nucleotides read TGCAGTGCTAGAGAGAAGGGGACGACGGAGACCCAGTACTTC. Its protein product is CSAREKGTTETQYF.

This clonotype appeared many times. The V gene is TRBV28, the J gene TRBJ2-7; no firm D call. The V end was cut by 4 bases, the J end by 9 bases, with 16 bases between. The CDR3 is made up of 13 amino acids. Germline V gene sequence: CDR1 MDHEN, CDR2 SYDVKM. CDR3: CASSSPSGDRQYF. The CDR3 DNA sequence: TGTGCCAGCAGTTCCCCATCCGGAGATCGGCAGTACTTC.

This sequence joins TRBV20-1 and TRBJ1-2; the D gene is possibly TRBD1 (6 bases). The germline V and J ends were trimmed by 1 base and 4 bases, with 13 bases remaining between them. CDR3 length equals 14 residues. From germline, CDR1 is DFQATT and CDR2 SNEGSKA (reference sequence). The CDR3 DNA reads TGCAGTGCTAGAGGGGGGGGCCCCGGCTATGGCTACACCTTC. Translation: CSARGGGPGYGYTF.

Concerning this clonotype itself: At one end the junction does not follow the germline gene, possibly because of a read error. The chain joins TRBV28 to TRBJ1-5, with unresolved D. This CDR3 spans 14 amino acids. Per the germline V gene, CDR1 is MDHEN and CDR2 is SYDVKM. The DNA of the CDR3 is TGTGCCACCAGTTCCTCCTTTAGCAATCAGCCCCAGCATTTT. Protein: CATSSSFSNQPQHF.

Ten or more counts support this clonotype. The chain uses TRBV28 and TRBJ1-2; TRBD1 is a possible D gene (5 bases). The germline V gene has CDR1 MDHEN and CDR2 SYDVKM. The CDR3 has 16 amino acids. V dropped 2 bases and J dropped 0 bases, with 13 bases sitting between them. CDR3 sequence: CASSLPIYRTNYGYTF. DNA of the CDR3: TGTGCCAGCAGTTTACCCATTTACAGGACTAACTATGGCTACACCTTC.